This T cell receptor (beta chain) appears in the sequencing data of a study of cytomegalovirus exposure and HLA in healthy donors. The wider study: A previous analysis identified around 120 million unique TCR beta sequences derived from approximately 190 million T cells.

Primers for the PCR totalled 60 Vbeta and 13 Jbeta. Repertoires were generated with immunoSEQ multiplex PCR, while TCRdb's copy carries only in-frame clones and drops some. Of tens of thousands of clones listed, roughly 78% are singletons. As concerns this clone: Its antigen is unknown.

Findings and caveats of the study: There were some V segments, including TRBV6-2 and TRBV6-3, excluded as indistinguishable. It was taken for granted in presence/absence analyses that sequencing depth across donors was roughly uniform. Later on, an analysis found that several of the most significant clusters appeared to be linked to common viral pathogens, which included parvovirus B19.

V was clipped by 5 bases and J by 1 base, with 11 bases between them. Germline CDR1 reads LNHDA; CDR2 reads SQIVND (reference sequence). The CDR3 consists of 14 residues. This clonotype originated in a man aged 30 to 45 in good health and CMV-seronegative. Sequencing was done on a sample of PBMCs. This chain connects TRBV19 to TRBJ1-1; D is ambiguous. CDR3 nucleotide sequence: TGTGCCAGTAGTCGTCCCGGAGGGAACACTGAAGCTTTCTTT. It encodes CASSRPGGNTEAFF.